This T cell receptor beta chain comes out of a study of beta chain features in type 1 diabetes. Study outcomes and limitations: The study found that naive, central memory and Treg TCRB repertoires appeared more similar in patients than in healthy donors. Type 1 diabetes patients showed a moderate but significant shortening of TCRB CDR3s in all four CD4+ subsets.

The CDR3 covers 14 residues. Germline V gene sequence: CDR1 KGHSH, CDR2 LQKENI. The ends were cut back, 3 bases at V and 1 base at J, with 9 bases in the middle. This clone was counted between two and nine times. Its antigen is as yet unknown. The sample contains more than one DNA sequence encoding this CDR3. TCRB transcripts that were expressed got sequenced, as all of the isolated RNA had been reverse transcribed. The method was immunoSEQ multiplex PCR; TCRdb's version includes in-frame clones alone and lacks a portion of them. Of a few hundred thousand clones in the sample, about 13% were seen once.

V gene TRBV18 combines with J gene TRBJ1-1; TRBD1 is a possible D gene (5 bases). This clonotype originated in a man aged 25-40 years with type 1 diabetes. Sequenced sample: naive CD4+ T cells from blood. CDR3: CASSPRQTNTEAFF. The CDR3 nucleotides read TGTGCCAGCTCACCTAGACAGACGAACACTGAAGCTTTCTTT.